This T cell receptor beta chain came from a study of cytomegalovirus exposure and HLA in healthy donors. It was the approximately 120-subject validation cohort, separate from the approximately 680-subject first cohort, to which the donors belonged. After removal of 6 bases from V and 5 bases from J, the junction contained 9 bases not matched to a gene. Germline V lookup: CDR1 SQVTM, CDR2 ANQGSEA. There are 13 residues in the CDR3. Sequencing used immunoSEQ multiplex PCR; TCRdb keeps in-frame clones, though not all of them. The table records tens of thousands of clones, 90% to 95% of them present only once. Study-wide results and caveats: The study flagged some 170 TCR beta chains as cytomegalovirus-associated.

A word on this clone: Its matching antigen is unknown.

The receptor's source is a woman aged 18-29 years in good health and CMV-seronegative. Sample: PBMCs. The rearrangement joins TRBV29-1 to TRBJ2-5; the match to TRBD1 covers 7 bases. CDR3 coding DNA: TGCAGCGTCTACCAGGGGGATCGGGAGACCCAGTACTTC. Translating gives CSVYQGDRETQYF.